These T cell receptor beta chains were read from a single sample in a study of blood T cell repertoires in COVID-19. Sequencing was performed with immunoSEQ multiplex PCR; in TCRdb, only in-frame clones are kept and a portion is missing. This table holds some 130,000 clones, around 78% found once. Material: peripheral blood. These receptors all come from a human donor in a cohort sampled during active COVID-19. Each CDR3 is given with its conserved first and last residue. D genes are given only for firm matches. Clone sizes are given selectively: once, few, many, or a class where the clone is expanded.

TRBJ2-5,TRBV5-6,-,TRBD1,CASSLRGPQETQYF,TGTGCCAGCAGCTTAAGGGGGCCCCAAGAGACCCAGTACTTC
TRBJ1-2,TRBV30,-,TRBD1,CAWSVGLQGVGYTF,TGTGCCTGGAGTGTAGGGTTACAGGGGGTCGGCTACACCTTC
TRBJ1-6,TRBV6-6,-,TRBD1,CASSSTTGDNSPLHF,TGTGCCAGCAGTAGTACGACAGGGGATAATTCACCCCTCCACTTT
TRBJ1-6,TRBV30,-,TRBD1,CAFTGQGLSSPLHF,TGTGCCTTTACAGGACAGGGGCTAAGTTCACCCCTCCACTTT
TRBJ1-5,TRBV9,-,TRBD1,CASSGTGGNQPQHF,TGTGCCAGCAGCGGGACAGGGGGCAATCAGCCCCAGCATTTT
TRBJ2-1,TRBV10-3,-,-,CAISEALSSYNEQFF,TGTGCCATCAGTGAGGCCCTTAGCTCCTACAATGAGCAGTTCTTC
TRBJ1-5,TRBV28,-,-,CASSLTSRLFQPQHF,TGTGCCAGCAGTTTGACGTCGAGGTTATTCCAGCCCCAGCATTTT
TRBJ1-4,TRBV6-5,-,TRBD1,CASSYSSGQGNEKLFF,TGTGCCAGCAGTTACTCATCGGGACAGGGTAATGAAAAACTGTTTTTT
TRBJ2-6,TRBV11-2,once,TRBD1,CASSSHRGPGANVLTF,TGTGCCAGCAGCTCTCACAGGGGTCCTGGGGCCAACGTCCTGACTTTC
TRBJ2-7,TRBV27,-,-,CASSLRVPSYEQYF,TGTGCCAGCAGTTTAAGAGTGCCCTCCTACGAGCAGTACTTC
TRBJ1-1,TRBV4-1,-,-,CASSLRQDSTEAFF,TGCGCCAGCAGCCTTCGACAGGATAGCACTGAAGCTTTCTTT
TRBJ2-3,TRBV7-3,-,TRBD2,CASSLTGPAGGPDTQYF,TGTGCCAGCAGCTTAACGGGACCAGCGGGGGGGCCAGATACGCAGTATTTT
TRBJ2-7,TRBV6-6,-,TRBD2,CASTPTQTGGPHEQYF,TGTGCCAGCACCCCCACGCAGACGGGGGGGCCCCACGAGCAGTACTTC
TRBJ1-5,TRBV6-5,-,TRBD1,CASSYSPGGGQPQHF,TGTGCCAGCAGTTACTCTCCAGGGGGCGGTCAGCCCCAGCATTTT
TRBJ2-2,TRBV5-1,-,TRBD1,CASNPGGTGELFF,TGCGCCAGCAACCCAGGGGGTACCGGGGAGCTGTTTTTT
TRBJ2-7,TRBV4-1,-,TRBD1,CASSQAPGTGGLEQYF,TGCGCCAGCAGCCAAGCTCCCGGGACAGGGGGCCTCGAGCAGTACTTC
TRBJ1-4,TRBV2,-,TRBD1,CASSYPTGAGEKLFF,TGTGCCAGCAGTTACCCGACAGGGGCTGGTGAAAAACTGTTTTTT
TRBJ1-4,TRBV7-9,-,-,CASSFPGEREKLFF,TGTGCCAGCAGCTTCCCAGGGGAAAGGGAAAAACTGTTTTTT
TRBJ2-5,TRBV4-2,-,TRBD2,CASSQAGTSGRETQYF,TGTGCCAGCAGCCAGGCCGGGACTAGCGGGCGAGAGACCCAGTACTTC
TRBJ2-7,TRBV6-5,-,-,CASSWGEEGEQYF,TGTGCCAGCAGTTGGGGTGAGGAGGGGGAGCAGTACTTC
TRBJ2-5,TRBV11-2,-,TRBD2,CASSLDWSSGGPPQETQYF,TGTGCCAGCAGCTTAGATTGGTCTAGCGGGGGACCACCCCAAGAGACCCAGTACTTC
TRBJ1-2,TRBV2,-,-,CASSESGGFYGYTF,TGTGCCAGCAGTGAGAGCGGGGGGTTTTATGGCTACACCTTC
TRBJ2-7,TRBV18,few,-,CASSPPTENGYEQYF,TGTGCCAGCTCACCACCGACAGAAAACGGCTACGAGCAGTACTTC
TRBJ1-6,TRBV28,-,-,CASSFFGQTYNSPLHF,TGTGCCAGCAGTTTTTTCGGACAGACCTATAATTCACCCCTCCACTTT
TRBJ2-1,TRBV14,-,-,CASSQDESSSWQNNEQFF,TGTGCCAGCAGCCAAGATGAAAGTTCTAGCTGGCAAAACAATGAGCAGTTCTTC
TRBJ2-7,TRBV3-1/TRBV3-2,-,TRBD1,CASTYSGTGYEQYF,TGTGCCAGCACCTACTCCGGGACAGGATACGAGCAGTACTTC
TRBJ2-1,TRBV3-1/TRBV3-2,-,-,CASSQGVGEDEQFF,TGTGCCAGCAGCCAAGGGGTAGGTGAGGATGAGCAGTTCTTC
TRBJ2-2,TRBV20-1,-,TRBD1,CSASRGQGVPGELFF,TGCAGTGCTAGTCGAGGACAGGGGGTCCCCGGGGAGCTGTTTTTT
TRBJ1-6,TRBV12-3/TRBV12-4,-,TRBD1,CASKPGQGSPLHF,TGTGCCAGCAAACCGGGACAGGGTTCACCCCTCCACTTT
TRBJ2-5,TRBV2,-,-,CASRSGQTFQETQYF,TGTGCCAGCAGGTCAGGACAGACATTCCAAGAGACCCAGTACTTC
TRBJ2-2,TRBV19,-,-,CASNFGGSGELFF,TGTGCCAGTAACTTTGGGGGGTCCGGGGAGCTGTTTTTT
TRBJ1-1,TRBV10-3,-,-,CAFATAQNTEAFF,TGTGCCTTCGCGACAGCTCAGAACACTGAAGCTTTCTTT
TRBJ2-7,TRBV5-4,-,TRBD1,CASSSPGQGDYEQYF,TGTGCCAGCAGCTCTCCGGGACAGGGAGACTACGAGCAGTACTTC
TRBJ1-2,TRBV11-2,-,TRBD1,CASSLGRQGDNYGYTF,TGTGCCAGCAGCTTAGGGAGACAGGGGGATAACTATGGCTACACCTTC
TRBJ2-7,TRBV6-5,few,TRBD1,CASRTQGAGEQYF,TGTGCCAGCAGAACCCAGGGGGCAGGTGAGCAGTACTTC
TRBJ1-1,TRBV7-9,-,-,CASSLSRENTEAFF,TGTGCCAGCAGCTTATCCCGCGAGAACACTGAAGCTTTCTTT
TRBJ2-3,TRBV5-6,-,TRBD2,CASSLAGRTDTQYF,TGTGCCAGCAGCCTAGCGGGCCGCACAGATACGCAGTATTTT
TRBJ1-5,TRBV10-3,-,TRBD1,CAISGTANSNQPQHF,TGTGCCATCAGCGGGACAGCTAATAGCAATCAGCCCCAGCATTTT
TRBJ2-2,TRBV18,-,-,CASSPVTTGELFF,TGTGCCAGCTCACCGGTAACTACCGGGGAGCTGTTTTTT
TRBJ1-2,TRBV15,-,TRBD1,CATSRTTGGIIGYTF,TGTGCCACCAGCAGAACGACAGGGGGGATTATAGGCTACACCTTC
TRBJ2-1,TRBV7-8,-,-,CASSLAEGHHYNEQFF,TGTGCCAGCAGCTTAGCAGAAGGACACCACTACAATGAGCAGTTCTTC
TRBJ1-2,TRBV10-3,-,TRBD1,CAISEYQGQGTGYTF,TGTGCCATCAGTGAATATCAGGGACAGGGGACTGGCTACACCTTC
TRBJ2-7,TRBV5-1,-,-,CASSLGAYEQYF,TGCGCCAGCAGCTTGGGAGCCTACGAGCAGTACTTC
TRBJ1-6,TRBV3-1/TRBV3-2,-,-,CASSPLAADYNSPLHF,TGTGCCAGCAGCCCGCTGGCTGCGGACTATAATTCACCCCTCCACTTT
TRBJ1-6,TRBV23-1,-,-,CASSHRVFYNSPLHF,TGCGCCAGCAGTCACCGTGTTTTCTATAATTCACCCCTCCACTTT
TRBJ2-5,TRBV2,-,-,CASKAGWETQYF,TGTGCCAGCAAGGCGGGGTGGGAGACCCAGTACTTC
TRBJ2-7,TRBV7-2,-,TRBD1,CASSEGASEFYEQYF,TGTGCCAGCAGCGAGGGGGCTAGTGAGTTCTACGAGCAGTACTTC